This T cell receptor beta chain was sequenced during a study of blood T cell repertoires in COVID-19. About the research overall: Donors in the United States, Italy and Spain gave samples during acute or convalescent COVID-19. In each case, the material was cDNA or gDNA derived from T cells, B-cell-depleted T cells, or PBMCs.

Germline V gives CDR1 KGHSH, CDR2 LQKENI. The V end lost 3 bases, the J end lost 5 bases, and 7 bases lay between the germline ends. CDR3 length: 13 residues. The authors' processing: The authors estimated nucleated cell counts from reference gene primer amplification. Repertoires were generated with immunoSEQ multiplex PCR, while TCRdb's copy carries only in-frame clones and drops some. From that table come the V and J calls and clone size; the DNA was used to work out D and trimming. The sample includes more than 150,000 clones, roughly 89% seen only once; the top ten take 0.6% to 0.8%. The chain has TRBV18 and TRBJ1-4; D not resolved. This TCR was sampled from a man aged 50-59 years with acute or convalescent COVID-19. The sample comprised peripheral blood. The CDR3 protein is CASSPELNEKLFF. CDR3 coding DNA: TGTGCCAGCTCACCGGAACTAAATGAAAAACTGTTTTTT.